A single sample gave rise to the 12 T cell receptor beta chains below, sequenced in a study of CD8 T cells in Susac syndrome (dated by TCRdb to between 2019 and 2020). Libraries were prepared through the immunoSEQ multiplex PCR assay. RNA was extracted using the RNeasy kit, and roughly 0.45 to 1 microgram was reverse transcribed with random hexamers. The raw public data were reprocessed by TCRdb itself: fastp quality trimming at Q25, MiXCR clonotype calling, in-frame beta chains only. For every CDR3 protein sequence, its rows merge into one entry that carries the most common genes and DNA. This sample holds approximately 140,000 distinct CDR3 sequences; 80% to 85% were observed only once. The ten biggest clones cover around 0.51% of the sample. Specimen: CD8+ T cells from PBMCs. These TCRs come from a human donor with multiple sclerosis.

The V and J genes are TRBV4-1 and TRBJ2-7; TRBD1 agrees at 7 bases. Losses at the gene ends were 5 bases for V and 0 bases for J; bases not matched to a gene: 7. The germline V gene has CDR1 MGHRA and CDR2 YSYEKL. The CDR3 has 15 residues. CDR3 sequence reads: CASSYGQVDSYEQYF. The CDR3 DNA sequence: TGCGCCAGCAGCTATGGACAGGTGGACTCCTACGAGCAGTACTTC.

The rearrangement joins TRBV15 to TRBJ2-3, with D unclear. Trimming took off 0 bases at V and 5 bases at J, with 9 bases between the two ends. This CDR3 has 14 residues. Germline loops: CDR1 LNHNV, CDR2 YYDKDF (reference sequence). CDR3 bases: TGTGCCACCAGCAGAGATAGGGAATTAGATACGCAGTATTTT. This codes for CATSRDRELDTQYF.

V usage is TRBV29-1 and J usage is TRBJ2-2; 7 bases are shared with TRBD2. Trimming at V came to 4 bases and at J to 6 bases, leaving 11 bases not matched to a gene. CDR1 is SQVTM, CDR2 ANQGSEA, per germline. The CDR3 has 15 residues. CDR3 coding DNA: TGCAGCGTTGGGTGGGGTTGGGGAGGGTCCGGGGAGCTGTTTTTT. Amino acid sequence: CSVGWGWGGSGELFF.

V is TRBV6-5 and J is TRBJ1-2; possibly TRBD1 for D (6 bases). CDR1 and CDR2 (germline): MNHEY, SVGAGI. CDR3 length: 14 amino acids. V was clipped by 6 bases and J by 8 bases, with 19 bases between them. CDR3 amino acids: CASSPLQGGEGYTF. The CDR3 DNA reads TGTGCCAGCAGCCCACTCCAAGGGGGAGAGGGCTACACCTTC.

This clonotype is a singleton in its sample. The chain employs TRBV4-3 and TRBJ1-1; D ambiguous. The CDR3 has 13 residues. V shed 3 bases and J shed 0 bases, with 5 bases lying between them. The germline V gene encodes CDR1 LGHNA and CDR2 YSLEER. The DNA of the CDR3 is TGCGCCAGCAGCCACAGATTGAACACTGAAGCTTTCTTT. It is translated as CASSHRLNTEAFF.

The V gene is TRBV12-3 or TRBV12-4, the J gene TRBJ2-2, with TRBD1 as a possible D gene (7 bases). V dropped 6 bases and J dropped 2 bases, with 16 bases sitting between them. This CDR3 is built from 16 residues. The DNA of the CDR3 is TGTGCCAGCAGGAGGGGGGACAGAAAAAACACCGGGGAGCTGTTTTTT. It is translated as CASRRGDRKNTGELFF.

This clonotype was detected once. The chain joins TRBV29-1 to TRBJ1-2; D gene uncertain. Germline V gene lookup returns CDR1 SQVTM and CDR2 ANQGSEA. The V end lost 2 bases, the J end lost 4 bases, and 8 bases lay between the germline ends. CDR3 size: 12 residues. The CDR3 DNA reads as TGCAGCGTTGAAACGTTAAGCTATGGCTACACCTTC. Protein: CSVETLSYGYTF.

V usage is TRBV7-9 and J usage is TRBJ2-1; D remains unclear. The CDR3 spans 11 residues. V was cut by 1 base and J by 10 bases, with 5 bases left in between. The germline CDR1 and CDR2 sequences are SEHNR and FQNEAQ (reference sequence). CDR3 DNA: TGTGCCAGCAGCTTAGAATACGAGCAGTTCTTC. This gives the protein CASSLEYEQFF.

The chain carries TRBV4-1 and TRBJ2-7; 7 nucleotides align to TRBD1. Germline V gene sequence: CDR1 MGHRA, CDR2 YSYEKL. The CDR3 runs to 15 residues. J gave up 4 bases and V 2 bases, and 8 bases lay outside the gene matches. In DNA, the CDR3 is TGCGCCAGCAGCCAAACTCTAGGGGGCTCTTACGAGCAGTACTTC. Amino acids: CASSQTLGGSYEQYF.

In DNA form, the CDR3 reads TGCGCCAGCAGCCAAGATCGGGAGGGGGCCACTGGAAACACCATATATTTT. Translation gives CASSQDREGATGNTIYF. This chain connects TRBV4-3 to TRBJ1-3; 7 bases agree with TRBD1. V dropped 0 bases and J dropped 2; count of bases not matched to a gene: 7. The CDR3 consists of 17 residues. Per the germline V gene, CDR1 is LGHNA and CDR2 is YSLEER.

This clonotype was observed a handful of times. The CDR3 nucleotides read TGTGCCAGCAGCTTAGCACCTGCCAATGAGCAGTTCTTC. This codes for CASSLAPANEQFF. V is TRBV11-1 and J is TRBJ2-1; D call uncertain. Germline V gene lookup returns CDR1 SGHAT and CDR2 FQDESV (reference sequence). Trimming cost V 0 bases and J 6 bases, with 6 bases left between them. This CDR3 is 13 amino acids long.

The chain recombines TRBV27 with TRBJ1-2, with D unresolved. Trimming left V 2 bases short and J 8 bases short, with 15 bases between. The CDR3 consists of 14 residues. Germline V gives CDR1 MNHEY, CDR2 SMNVEV (reference sequence). Here the CDR3 reads CASSLGPGGEGYTF. CDR3 DNA sequence: TGTGCCAGCAGTTTAGGGCCGGGTGGAGAGGGCTACACCTTC.